These 15 T cell receptor beta chains originate from one sample sequenced in a study of blood T cell repertoires in COVID-19. Profiled with immunoSEQ multiplex PCR; TCRdb holds only in-frame clones, not every one. The table lists more than 200,000 clones, 86% of them singletons. Sequences were obtained from peripheral blood. These receptor sequences come from a man younger than 45 with active or convalescent COVID-19.

The gene calls are TRBV2 and TRBJ1-6; tentatively, D is TRBD1 (6 bases). This CDR3 has 14 amino acids. Germline CDR1 SNHLY, CDR2 FYNNEI. The V end lost 6 bases, the J end lost 7 bases, and 13 bases lay between the germline ends. CDR3 region: CASRGGGRNSPLHF. The CDR3 region has the DNA TGTGCCAGCAGGGGCGGGGGCCGGAATTCACCCCTCCACTTT.

This chain links TRBV18 with TRBJ2-5; the D gene is possibly TRBD2 (6 bases). The V gene lost 3 bases and the J gene lost 5 bases, with 10 bases spanning the gap. Germline CDR1 is KGHSH and CDR2 is LQKENI. The CDR3 runs 13 residues. The CDR3 DNA follows: TGTGCCAGCTCACCGAGCGGGTTGGAGACCCAGTACTTC. It yields the protein CASSPSGLETQYF.

The genes are TRBV11-2 and TRBJ2-5; D call uncertain. Between the trimmed V and J ends, which lost 5 bases and 5 bases, there was a span of 6 bases. The CDR3 contains 11 residues. The V gene's germline CDR1 is SGHAT and CDR2 FQNNGV. The CDR3 protein is CASSARETQYF. The CDR3 region has the DNA TGTGCCAGCAGCGCCCGGGAGACCCAGTACTTC. The entire variable domain, with the rest obtained from reference TRBV11-2 and TRBJ2-5, is as follows: EAGVAQSPRYKIIEKRQSVAFWCNPISGHATLYWYQQILGQGPKLLIQFQNNGVVDDSQLPKDRFSAERLKGVDSTLKIQPAKLEDSAVYLCASSARETQYFGPGTRLLVL.

Only a few counts were recorded for this clone. This chain links TRBV5-1 with TRBJ2-2; TRBD1 aligns across 11 bases. The CDR3 has 16 residues. Germline lookup yields CDR1 SGHRS and CDR2 YFSETQ. V trimming: 4 bases; J trimming: 4 bases; junction bases outside the gene matches: 6. The CDR3 here is CASSMSGTGGTGELFF. The CDR3, as DNA: TGCGCCAGCAGCATGTCCGGGACAGGGGGCACCGGGGAGCTGTTTTTT.

The chain carries TRBV11-2 and TRBJ2-5, with 9 bases identical to TRBD2. The V and J ends lost 1 base and 5 bases, in that order; junction bases with no gene match: 5. The CDR3 is 15 amino acids. Germline CDR1 is SGHAT and CDR2 is FQNNGV. CDR3 in DNA: TGTGCCAGCAGCTTAGTGCGGGGGGGCCGGGAGACCCAGTACTTC. It yields the protein CASSLVRGGRETQYF.

This chain links TRBV4-2 with TRBJ1-1, with TRBD1 identical over 10 bases. V gave up 1 base and J gave up 5 bases; unmatched junction bases: 7. The CDR3 is made up of 16 amino acids. The germline CDR1 and CDR2 sequences are LGHNA and YNFKEQ. The CDR3 DNA reads TGTGCCAGCAGCCAAGGGACAGGGGGTAGAAGGACTGAAGCTTTCTTT. This translates into CASSQGTGGRRTEAFF.

The chain has TRBV15 and TRBJ2-7; D possibly corresponds to TRBD1 (6 bases). Germline V gene data show CDR1 as LNHNV and CDR2 as YYDKDF (reference sequence). The CDR3 is 14 amino acids. V was cut by 1 base and J by 2 bases, with 9 bases left in between. The CDR3, as DNA: TGTGCCACCAGCAGAGGGGGGCAGCCCTACGAGCAGTACTTC. Protein: CATSRGGQPYEQYF.

This clone was recorded once. V usage is TRBV4-1 and J usage is TRBJ1-4; 9 bases agree with TRBD1. V lost 3 bases to trimming and J lost 5 bases; unmatched junction nucleotides: 13. Germline lookup yields CDR1 MGHRA and CDR2 YSYEKL. The length of the CDR3 is 18 residues. CDR3 in amino acids: CASSHPPGTGSGNEKLFF. The CDR3 DNA reads as TGCGCCAGCAGCCATCCCCCCGGGACAGGGAGTGGAAATGAAAAACTGTTTTTT.

This clone is a singleton in its sample. The V gene is TRBV19, the J gene TRBJ2-6; 9 bases are shared with TRBD1. Germline CDR1 LNHDA, CDR2 SQIVND (reference sequence). The junction had 4 bases not matched to a gene; V was cut back by 4 bases and J by 3 bases. The CDR3 spans 16 residues. CDR3 residues: CASSKTGGFGANVLTF. The CDR3 DNA follows: TGTGCCAGTAGTAAGACAGGGGGTTTTGGGGCCAACGTCCTGACTTTC.

This clone has only one observation. The chain uses TRBV10-3 and TRBJ1-2, with TRBD1 matching over 9 bases. CDR3 length: 16 amino acids. The junction had 4 bases not matched to a gene; V was cut back by 2 bases and J by 0 bases. The germline V gene encodes CDR1 ENHRY and CDR2 SYGVKD. The CDR3 DNA sequence: TGTGCCATCAGTGAGCCGGGACAGGGAACTAACTATGGCTACACCTTC. This encodes CAISEPGQGTNYGYTF.

The chain joins TRBV15 to TRBJ1-1; no clear D gene. Per the germline V gene, CDR1 is LNHNV and CDR2 is YYDKDF (reference sequence). This CDR3 spans 14 amino acids. The ends were cut back, 8 bases at V and 0 bases at J, with 13 bases in the middle. The CDR3 DNA reads TGTGCCACCTCGGCTAGGCAGATGAACACTGAAGCTTTCTTT. Translated: CATSARQMNTEAFF.

A few counts support this clone. The CDR3: CASRLMGASSEAFF. CDR3 in DNA: TGTGCCAGCAGACTAATGGGGGCTTCTTCTGAAGCTTTCTTT. J is TRBJ1-1 and V is TRBV3-1 (or the pseudogene TRBV3-2); tentative D call: TRBD1 (6 bases). Deletions cut 6 bases from V and 6 bases from J, with 17 bases between. CDR3 length: 14 amino acids. Germline CDR1 reads LGHDT; CDR2 reads YNNKEL (reference sequence).

The chain links TRBV30 to TRBJ1-1; TRBD1 matches at 10 bases. From germline, CDR1 is GTSNPN and CDR2 SVGIG (reference sequence). The J segment lost 6 bases and the V segment lost 2 bases, leaving 6 bases of the junction unmatched. This CDR3 region has 14 residues. CDR3 nucleotides: TGTGCCTGGAGTTTTGGGACAGGGGTGTCTGAAGCTTTCTTT. Its protein is CAWSFGTGVSEAFF.

Of note for this clone: The conserved final phenylalanine or tryptophan is absent from the CDR3, which likely points to a read error. The DNA is omitted, as the CDR3 cannot be located on it reliably, and the CDR3 follows TCRdb's listing. The chain combines TRBV6-2 or TRBV6-3 with TRBJ2-7; the D call of TRBD2 is as the table states it, not checked on the DNA. CDR1 and CDR2 (germline): MNHEY, SVGEGT. Inclusive of both ends, the CDR3 amounts to 13 amino acids. The CDR3: CASSQPQEGRMLA.

This clone was counted a few times. At the DNA level, this CDR3 is encoded by other sequences in the same sample as well. The rearrangement joins TRBV2 to TRBJ2-3; tentatively, D is TRBD1 (6 bases). The CDR3 runs 15 residues. The V end lost 4 bases, the J end lost 0 bases, and 11 bases lay between the germline ends. Germline V lookup: CDR1 SNHLY, CDR2 FYNNEI. The CDR3, as DNA: TGTGCCAGCAGTGTAGGGGGACCTAGCACAGATACGCAGTATTTT. Translation: CASSVGGPSTDTQYF.